Sequencing of this TCR beta chain was carried out in a study of early T cells in non-severe SARS-CoV-2 infection. In the study overall: Unpaired chains resulted from sequencing bulk RNA of unsorted whole blood.

TCRdb re-called the 5' RACE reads through MiXCR, storing one row per CDR3 protein. The sample yields tens of thousands of distinct CDR3 sequences, around 14% seen once. This clonotype was recorded a few times. CDR3 length: 16 amino acids. The V end was cut by 8 bases, the J end by 1 base, with 15 bases between. Germline CDR1 is SGHTA and CDR2 is FQGTGA. The rearrangement links TRBV7-3 to TRBJ2-6, with D maybe TRBD1 (6 bases). The TCR comes from an adult who was a healthcare worker with PCR-confirmed SARS-CoV-2 infection or an uninfected control (not recorded which). Sequenced material: whole blood. This CDR3 reads CASGVQRGSGANVLTF. CDR3 in DNA: TGTGCCAGCGGGGTCCAGAGGGGGTCTGGGGCCAACGTCCTGACTTTC. The full variable domain, in which reference TRBV7-3 and TRBJ2-6 provide the parts outside the CDR3, is GAGVSQTPSNKVTEKGKYVELRCDPISGHTALYWYRQSLGQGPEFLIYFQGTGAADDSGLPNDRFFAVRPEGSVSTLKIQRTERGDSAVYLCASGVQRGSGANVLTFGAGSRLTVL.